This TCR beta chain was sequenced in a study of beta chain features in type 1 diabetes. Every single donor gave one heparinised blood draw, and these averaged about 110 mL. Sorting with CD45RO/CCR7/CD25/CD127/CD95/CD27 yielded naive, central memory, regulatory and stem-like memory CD4+ cells. The sample holds a few counts of this clone. What it binds is not known. Reverse transcribing all isolated RNA meant expressed TCRB transcripts were sequenced. Data came from immunoSEQ multiplex PCR; TCRdb stores just in-frame clones and leaves some out. The sample has some 160,000 clones; about 9.8% are singletons. This CDR3 has 15 amino acids. V lost 6 bases and J lost 0; bases outside the gene matches: 6. Germline-derived CDR1 and CDR2 are SGHVS and FQNEAQ. Broader study findings: Fewer junction insertions and more nucleotide deletions appeared in type 1 diabetes patients. When Type 1 diabetes patients were examined, their TCRB CDR3s proved moderately but significantly shorter in all four CD4+ subsets.

This clonotype was sampled from a young woman in good health. The sample taken for sequencing was central memory CD4+ T cells from blood. The chain combines TRBV7-8 with TRBJ2-3; 7 bases line up with TRBD2. The CDR3 DNA reads as TGTGCCAGCAGGCCGACTAGCAGTAGCACAGATACGCAGTATTTT. Translating gives CASRPTSSSTDTQYF.